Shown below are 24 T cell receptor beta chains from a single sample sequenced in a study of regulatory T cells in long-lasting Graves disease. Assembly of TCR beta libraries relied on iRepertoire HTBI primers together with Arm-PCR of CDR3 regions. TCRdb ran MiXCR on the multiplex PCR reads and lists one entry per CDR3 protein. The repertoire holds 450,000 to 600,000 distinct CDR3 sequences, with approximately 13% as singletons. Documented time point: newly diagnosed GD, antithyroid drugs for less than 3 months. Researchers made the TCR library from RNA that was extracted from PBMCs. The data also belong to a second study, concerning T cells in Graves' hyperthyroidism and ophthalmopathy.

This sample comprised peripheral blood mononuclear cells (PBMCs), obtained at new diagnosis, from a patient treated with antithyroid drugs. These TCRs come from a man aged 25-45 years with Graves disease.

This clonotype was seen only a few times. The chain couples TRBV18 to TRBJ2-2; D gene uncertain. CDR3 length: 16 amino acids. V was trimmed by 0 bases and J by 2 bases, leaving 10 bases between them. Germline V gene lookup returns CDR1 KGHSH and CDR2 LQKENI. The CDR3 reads CASSPPSRPNTGELFF. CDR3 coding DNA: TGTGCCAGCTCACCACCGAGCAGACCTAACACCGGGGAGCTGTTTTTT.

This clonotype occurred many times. The CDR3 coding sequence is TGTGCCAGCAGCTTAAGAGGGATCGGTGAGCAGTTCTTC. Protein product: CASSLRGIGEQFF. The chain employs TRBV11-3 and TRBJ2-1, with D tentatively TRBD2 (5 bases). The CDR3 has 13 residues. The germline V and J ends were trimmed by 2 bases and 9 bases, with 11 bases remaining between them. Germline CDR1 SGHNT, CDR2 YENEEA.

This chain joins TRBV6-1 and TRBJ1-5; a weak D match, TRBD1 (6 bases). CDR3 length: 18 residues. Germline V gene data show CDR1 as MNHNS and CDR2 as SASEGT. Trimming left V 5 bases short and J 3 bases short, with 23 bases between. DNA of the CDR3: TGTGCCAGCAGTCAAATGGGGGGCGCGGCCTCGAACAATCAGCCCCAGCATTTT. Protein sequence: CASSQMGGAASNNQPQHF.

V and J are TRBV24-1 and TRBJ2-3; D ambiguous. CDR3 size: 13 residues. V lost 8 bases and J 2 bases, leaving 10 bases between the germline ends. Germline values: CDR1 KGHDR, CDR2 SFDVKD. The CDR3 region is CATTHSSTDTQYF. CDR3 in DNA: TGTGCCACCACGCATTCGTCCACAGATACGCAGTATTTT.

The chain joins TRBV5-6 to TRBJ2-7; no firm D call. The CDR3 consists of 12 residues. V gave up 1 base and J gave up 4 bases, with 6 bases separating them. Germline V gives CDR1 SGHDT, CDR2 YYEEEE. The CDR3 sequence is CASSLYNYEQYF. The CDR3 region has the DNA TGTGCCAGCAGCTTGTACAATTACGAGCAGTACTTC.

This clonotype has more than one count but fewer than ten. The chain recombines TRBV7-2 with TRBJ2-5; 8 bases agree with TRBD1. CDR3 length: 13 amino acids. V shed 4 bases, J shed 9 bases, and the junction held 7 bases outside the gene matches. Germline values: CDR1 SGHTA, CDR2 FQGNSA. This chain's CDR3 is CASSWNRGEAQYF. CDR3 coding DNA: TGTGCCAGCAGCTGGAACAGGGGGGAGGCCCAGTACTTC.

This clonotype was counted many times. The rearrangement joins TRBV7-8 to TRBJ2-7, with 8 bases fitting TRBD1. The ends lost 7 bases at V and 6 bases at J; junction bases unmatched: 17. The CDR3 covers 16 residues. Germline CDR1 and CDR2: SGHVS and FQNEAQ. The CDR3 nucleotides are TGTGCCAGCACCCCCCGGAGGTCCGGACAGGGAGGCGAGCAGTACTTC. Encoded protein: CASTPRRSGQGGEQYF.

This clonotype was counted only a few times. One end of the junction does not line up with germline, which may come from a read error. The CDR3 DNA is TGTGCCATCAGTGATTCAGGGGCTGGGGAGACCCAGCACTTC. Protein product: CAISDSGAGETQHF. The V call is TRBV10-3, the J call TRBJ2-5; D is possibly TRBD1 (6 bases). This CDR3 is 14 amino acids long. The germline CDR1 and CDR2 sequences are ENHRY and SYGVKD.

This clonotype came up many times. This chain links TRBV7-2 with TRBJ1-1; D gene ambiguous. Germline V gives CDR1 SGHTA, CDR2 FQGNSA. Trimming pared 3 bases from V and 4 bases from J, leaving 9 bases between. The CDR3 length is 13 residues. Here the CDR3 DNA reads TGTGCCAGCAGCTTTTCAGAGGGCACTGAAGCTTTCTTT. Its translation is CASSFSEGTEAFF.

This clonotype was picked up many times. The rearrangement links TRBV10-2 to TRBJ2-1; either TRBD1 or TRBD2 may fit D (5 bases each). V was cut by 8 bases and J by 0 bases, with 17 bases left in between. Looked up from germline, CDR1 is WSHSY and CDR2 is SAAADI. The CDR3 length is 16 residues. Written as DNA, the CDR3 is TGCGCCAGCGGTGGGGGAAGGACGGGCTCCTACAATGAGCAGTTCTTC. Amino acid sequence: CASGGGRTGSYNEQFF.

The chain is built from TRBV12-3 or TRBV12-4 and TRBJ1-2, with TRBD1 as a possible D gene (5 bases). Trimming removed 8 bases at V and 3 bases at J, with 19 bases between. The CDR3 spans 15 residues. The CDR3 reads CASGRHYRGDYGYTF. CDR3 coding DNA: TGTGCCAGCGGGCGCCATTATAGGGGAGACTATGGCTACACCTTC.

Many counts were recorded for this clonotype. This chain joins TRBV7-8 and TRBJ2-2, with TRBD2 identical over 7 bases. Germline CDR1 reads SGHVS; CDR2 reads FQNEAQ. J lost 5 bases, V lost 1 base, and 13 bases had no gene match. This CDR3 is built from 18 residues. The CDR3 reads CASSLVGAGTPRTGELFF. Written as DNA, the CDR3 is TGTGCCAGCAGCTTAGTGGGAGCGGGAACCCCCCGGACCGGGGAGCTGTTTTTT.

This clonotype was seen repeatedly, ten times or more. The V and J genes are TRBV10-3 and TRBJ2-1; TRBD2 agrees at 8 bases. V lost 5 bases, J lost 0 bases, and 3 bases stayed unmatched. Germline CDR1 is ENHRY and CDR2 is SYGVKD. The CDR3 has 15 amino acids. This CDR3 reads CAISYSGISYNEQFF. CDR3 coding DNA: TGTGCCATCAGTTATAGCGGGATCTCCTACAATGAGCAGTTCTTC.

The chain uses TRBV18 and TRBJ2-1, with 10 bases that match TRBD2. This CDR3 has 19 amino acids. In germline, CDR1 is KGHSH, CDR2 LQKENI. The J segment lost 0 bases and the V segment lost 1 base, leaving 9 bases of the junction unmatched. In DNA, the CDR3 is TGTGCCAGCTCACCACTCCCTAGCGGGAGTCTTATCTCCTACAATGAGCAGTTCTTC. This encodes CASSPLPSGSLISYNEQFF.

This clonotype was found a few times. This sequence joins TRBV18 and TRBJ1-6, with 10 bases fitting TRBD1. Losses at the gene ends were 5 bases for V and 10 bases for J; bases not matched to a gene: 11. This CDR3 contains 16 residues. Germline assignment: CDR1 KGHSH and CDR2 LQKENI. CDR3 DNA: TGTGCCAGCTCAGACCTTGGGACAGGGGCTGGATCACCCCTCCACTTT. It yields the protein CASSDLGTGAGSPLHF. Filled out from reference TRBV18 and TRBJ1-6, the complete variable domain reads NAGVMQNPRHLVRRRGQEARLRCSPMKGHSHVYWYRQLPEEGLKFMVYLQKENIIDESGMPKERFSAEFPKEGPSILRIQQVVRGDSAAYFCASSDLGTGAGSPLHFGNGTRLTVT.

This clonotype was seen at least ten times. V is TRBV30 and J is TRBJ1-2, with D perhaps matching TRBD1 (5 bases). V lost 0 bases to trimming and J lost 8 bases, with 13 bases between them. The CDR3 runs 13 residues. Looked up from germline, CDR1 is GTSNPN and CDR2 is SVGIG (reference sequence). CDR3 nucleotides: TGTGCCTGGAGTGTGACCCCAGGGAGAGGCTACACCTTC. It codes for CAWSVTPGRGYTF.

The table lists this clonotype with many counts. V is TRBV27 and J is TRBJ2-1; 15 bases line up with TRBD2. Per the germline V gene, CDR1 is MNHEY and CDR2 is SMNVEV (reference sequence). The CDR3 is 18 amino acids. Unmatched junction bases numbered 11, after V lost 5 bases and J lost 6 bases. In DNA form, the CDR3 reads TGTGCCAGCAGTCGTCTGGGGAGGACTAGCGGGAGGGCCAATGAGCAGTTCTTC. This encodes CASSRLGRTSGRANEQFF.

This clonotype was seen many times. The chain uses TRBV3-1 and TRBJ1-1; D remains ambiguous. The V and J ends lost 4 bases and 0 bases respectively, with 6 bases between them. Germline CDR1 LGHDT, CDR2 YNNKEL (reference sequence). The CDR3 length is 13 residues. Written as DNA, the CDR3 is TGTGCCAGCAGCCGCCTCATGAACACTGAAGCTTTCTTT. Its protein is CASSRLMNTEAFF.

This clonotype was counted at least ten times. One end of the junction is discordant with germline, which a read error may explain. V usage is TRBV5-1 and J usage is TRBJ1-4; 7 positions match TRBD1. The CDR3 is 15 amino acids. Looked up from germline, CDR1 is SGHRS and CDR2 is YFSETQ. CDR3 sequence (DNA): TGTGCCAGCAGCCGCACAGGGGCAACTAATGAAAAACTGTTTTTT. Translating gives CASSRTGATNEKLFF.

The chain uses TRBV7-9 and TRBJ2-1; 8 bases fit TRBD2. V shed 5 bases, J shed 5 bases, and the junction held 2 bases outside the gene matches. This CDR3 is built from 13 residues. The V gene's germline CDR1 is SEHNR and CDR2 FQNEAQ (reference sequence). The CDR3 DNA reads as TGTGCCAGCAGCCCGGGGGGGGACAATGAGCAGTTCTTC. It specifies CASSPGGDNEQFF.

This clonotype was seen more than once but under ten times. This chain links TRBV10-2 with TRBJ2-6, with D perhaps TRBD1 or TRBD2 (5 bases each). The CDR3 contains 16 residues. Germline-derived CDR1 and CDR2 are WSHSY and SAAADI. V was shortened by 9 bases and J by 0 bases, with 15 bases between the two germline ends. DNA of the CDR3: TGCGCCAGTTACCCGGGACCGATCTCTGGGGCCAACGTCCTGACTTTC. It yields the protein CASYPGPISGANVLTF.

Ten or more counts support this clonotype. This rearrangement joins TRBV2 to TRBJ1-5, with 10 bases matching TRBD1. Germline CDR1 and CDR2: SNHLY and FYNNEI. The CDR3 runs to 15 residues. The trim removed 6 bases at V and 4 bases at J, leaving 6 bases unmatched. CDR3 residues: CASSWDRGRNQPQHF. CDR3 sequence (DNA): TGTGCCAGCAGCTGGGACAGGGGAAGGAATCAGCCCCAGCATTTT.

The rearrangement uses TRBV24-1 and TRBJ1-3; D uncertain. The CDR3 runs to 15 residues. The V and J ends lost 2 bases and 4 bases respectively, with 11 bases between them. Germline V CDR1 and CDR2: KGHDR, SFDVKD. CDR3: CATSDSRVTGNTIYF. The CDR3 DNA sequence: TGTGCCACCAGTGATTCTAGGGTAACGGGAAACACCATATATTTT.

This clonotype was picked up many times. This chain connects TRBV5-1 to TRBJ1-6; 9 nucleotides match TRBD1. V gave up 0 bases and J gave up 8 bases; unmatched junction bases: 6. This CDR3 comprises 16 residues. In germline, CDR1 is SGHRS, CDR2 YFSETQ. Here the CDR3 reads CASSLDGTGNHSPLHF. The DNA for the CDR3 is TGCGCCAGCAGCTTGGACGGGACAGGGAACCATTCACCCCTCCACTTT.